One sample yielded the 29 T cell receptor beta chains listed below, sequenced in a study of blood T cell repertoires in COVID-19 (dated by TCRdb to about 2020). Preparation of the library involved the immunoSEQ multiplex PCR assay. TCRdb took this table from immuneACCESS and kept in-frame rearrangements with V and J called. Such tables lack part of the clones; where checked against another copy, unresolved V genes explain under half of the gap, and the rest is unexplained. The sample yields some 150,000 clones; 87% were counted once. The top ten constitute around 3.9% of the sample. Sequenced sample: peripheral blood. The origin of the receptors is a woman aged 55 to 70 who had recovered from COVID-19.

V and J are TRBV15 and TRBJ2-5, with TRBD2 identical over 8 bases. Unmatched junction bases numbered 5, after V lost 1 base and J lost 4 bases. The CDR3 length is 15 residues. Looked up from germline, CDR1 is LNHNV and CDR2 is YYDKDF (reference sequence). CDR3: CATSRVVSGGETQYF. The CDR3 bases are TGTGCCACCAGCAGAGTGGTCAGCGGGGGAGAGACCCAGTACTTC.

The chain has TRBV7-8 and TRBJ2-6; tentative D call: TRBD1 (5 bases). CDR1 SGHVS and CDR2 FQNEAQ come from the germline V gene. The V end lost 2 bases, the J end lost 4 bases, and 9 bases lay between the germline ends. This CDR3 has 15 amino acids. Here the CDR3 reads CASSLSRAGANVLTF. CDR3 DNA: TGTGCCAGCAGCTTAAGCAGGGCCGGGGCCAACGTCCTGACTTTC.

V usage is TRBV24-1 and J usage is TRBJ1-5; D might be TRBD1 (5 bases). The CDR3 loop spans 13 amino acids. The V end lost 4 bases, the J end lost 5 bases, and 8 bases lay between the germline ends. The germline CDR1 and CDR2 sequences are KGHDR and SFDVKD. CDR3 in amino acids: CATSDGHYQPQHF. CDR3 nucleotide sequence: TGTGCCACCAGTGACGGACACTATCAGCCCCAGCATTTT.

The DNA of the CDR3 is TGTGCCAGCAGTGACCTCCCGGGAGTTACTGAAGCTTTCTTT. Encoded protein: CASSDLPGVTEAFF. The J gene is TRBJ1-1, the V gene TRBV6-4; D unclear. Trimming removed 2 bases from V and 5 bases from J, with 12 bases in between. Germline CDR1 is MRHNA and CDR2 is SNTAGT. This CDR3 is built from 14 residues.

The chain links TRBV9 to TRBJ1-2; TRBD1 aligns across 8 bases. Trimming removed 0 bases from V and 3 bases from J; junction bases left unmatched: 1. The CDR3 is 14 residues long. Germline V gene sequence: CDR1 SGDLS, CDR2 YYNGEE. This CDR3 is CASSVETGDYGYTF. The DNA for the CDR3 is TGTGCCAGCAGCGTAGAGACAGGGGACTATGGCTACACCTTC.

This clone has just one count. V gene TRBV28 combines with J gene TRBJ2-3, with D possibly being TRBD1 (6 bases). Trimming left V 3 bases short and J 2 bases short, with 21 bases between. The CDR3 has 18 residues. The germline gives CDR1 MDHEN, CDR2 SYDVKM. The CDR3 is CASSFASTGSLPTDTQYF. CDR3 nucleotide sequence: TGTGCCAGCAGTTTTGCCTCGACAGGATCCCTACCCACAGATACGCAGTATTTT.

The chain uses TRBV4-3 and TRBJ2-7, with 11 bases lining up with TRBD1. Germline V gene lookup returns CDR1 LGHNA and CDR2 YSLEER. The V gene end was trimmed by 4 bases and the J gene end by 2 bases; junction bases not matched to a gene: 4. The CDR3 covers 15 residues. CDR3 protein: CASSPGQGAAYEQYF. The CDR3 region has the DNA TGCGCCAGCAGCCCTGGACAGGGGGCGGCCTACGAGCAGTACTTC.

The chain combines TRBV18 with TRBJ2-7, with 12 nucleotides matching TRBD1. Germline CDR1 KGHSH, CDR2 LQKENI. The CDR3 has 18 amino acids. With 3 bases clipped from V and 7 bases from J, the junction kept 16 bases outside the gene matches. The chain's CDR3 is CASSPTLAGTGGVREQYF. DNA of the CDR3: TGTGCCAGCTCACCGACCCTGGCCGGGACAGGGGGCGTCAGGGAGCAGTACTTC. The full variable domain, completed using reference TRBV18 and TRBJ2-7, is NAGVMQNPRHLVRRRGQEARLRCSPMKGHSHVYWYRQLPEEGLKFMVYLQKENIIDESGMPKERFSAEFPKEGPSILRIQQVVRGDSAAYFCASSPTLAGTGGVREQYFGPGTRLTVT.

The V call is TRBV14, the J call TRBJ2-3; D perhaps matches TRBD2 (6 bases). V dropped 4 bases and J dropped 1 base, with 15 bases sitting between them. CDR1 and CDR2 from the germline V gene are SGHDN and FVKESK. The CDR3 extends over 16 amino acids. The chain's CDR3 is CASSPLLGTGTDTQYF. The CDR3 DNA sequence: TGTGCCAGCAGCCCCCTCCTCGGGACTGGCACAGATACGCAGTATTTT.

This chain joins TRBV28 and TRBJ1-4; 9 bases match TRBD1. After removal of 4 bases from V and 0 bases from J, the junction contained 6 bases not matched to a gene. Germline CDR1 MDHEN, CDR2 SYDVKM. The CDR3 extends over 17 amino acids. In DNA, the CDR3 is TGTGCCAGCAGTTCTACAGGGGGCCGTGCAACTAATGAAAAACTGTTTTTT. It specifies CASSSTGGRATNEKLFF.

The chain uses TRBV5-1 and TRBJ2-5; the match to TRBD1 covers 9 bases. This CDR3 region has 15 residues. Unmatched junction bases numbered 8, after V lost 3 bases and J lost 5 bases. Germline lookup yields CDR1 SGHRS and CDR2 YFSETQ. CDR3 in amino acids: CASSYGTGLGETQYF. The CDR3, as DNA: TGCGCCAGCAGCTATGGGACAGGGCTCGGGGAGACCCAGTACTTC.

The chain uses TRBV15 and TRBJ1-6, with 7 positions matching TRBD1. V dropped 3 bases and J dropped 10; count of bases not matched to a gene: 9. The CDR3 is 15 amino acids. The germline gives CDR1 LNHNV, CDR2 YYDKDF (reference sequence). CDR3 loop: CATSSLEGARSPLHF. In DNA, the CDR3 is TGTGCCACCAGCAGCCTCGAGGGGGCCCGATCACCCCTCCACTTT. Together with reference TRBV15 and TRBJ1-6, the CDR3 gives the full variable domain: DAMVIQNPRYQVTQFGKPVTLSCSQTLNHNVMYWYQQKSSQAPKLLFHYYDKDFNNEADTPDNFQSRRPNTSFCFLDIRSPGLGDTAMYLCATSSLEGARSPLHFGNGTRLTVT.

CDR3: CASSQLPGGRETQYF. The CDR3 nucleotides read TGTGCCAGCAGCCAGTTGCCAGGGGGAAGAGAGACCCAGTACTTC. The rearrangement uses TRBV3-1 (or the pseudogene TRBV3-2) and TRBJ2-5; TRBD1 matches at 7 bases. V shed 3 bases, J shed 4 bases, and the junction held 8 bases outside the gene matches. This CDR3 comprises 15 residues. From germline, CDR1 is LGHDT and CDR2 YNNKEL (reference sequence).

The V gene is TRBV5-1, the J gene TRBJ1-2, with D hard to call. The CDR3 totals 14 residues. V lost 1 base and J lost 6, with 13 bases in between. The germline V gene encodes CDR1 SGHRS and CDR2 YFSETQ. The CDR3 DNA reads as TGCGCCAGCAGCTTGCGAGGAAATCAAGATGGCTACACCTTC. It yields the protein CASSLRGNQDGYTF.

This clone was picked up a small number of times. The genes are TRBV27 and TRBJ1-2; D is ambiguous. Per germline, CDR1 MNHEY and CDR2 SMNVEV (reference sequence). The CDR3 runs 14 residues. V was clipped by 5 bases and J by 7 bases, with 17 bases between them. The CDR3 loop reads CASSPLLRWAGYTF. The CDR3 DNA follows: TGTGCCAGCAGTCCCCTCCTCCGCTGGGCTGGCTACACCTTC.

The rearrangement uses TRBV6-5 and TRBJ1-6; 9 nucleotides agree with TRBD1. The CDR3 is 14 residues long. With 6 bases clipped from V and 8 bases from J, the junction kept 5 bases outside the gene matches. The germline V gene encodes CDR1 MNHEY and CDR2 SVGAGI. CDR3 in amino acids: CASSLQGADSPLHF. The CDR3 DNA reads as TGTGCCAGCAGCCTACAGGGGGCGGATTCACCCCTCCACTTT.

This chain connects TRBV7-2 to TRBJ2-3; weak D call: TRBD2 (5 bases). CDR1 is SGHTA, CDR2 FQGNSA, per germline. V lost 1 base and J 6 bases, leaving 11 bases between the germline ends. This CDR3 comprises 14 residues. As DNA, the CDR3 is TGTGCCAGCAGCTTAGGCAGCGGTGGGGATACGCAGTATTTT. Translation gives CASSLGSGGDTQYF.

The V gene is TRBV5-1, the J gene TRBJ2-3; 8 positions agree with TRBD2. This CDR3 contains 16 residues. The V gene end was trimmed by 5 bases and the J gene end by 6 bases; junction bases not matched to a gene: 14. CDR1 is SGHRS and CDR2 is YFSETQ in the germline V gene. The CDR3 reads CASSSPGGLEADTQYF. CDR3 DNA sequence: TGCGCCAGCAGTTCACCCGGGGGACTAGAAGCGGATACGCAGTATTTT.

This clone has only one observation. The chain has TRBV28 and TRBJ1-2, with D tentatively TRBD1 (6 bases). With 6 bases removed from V and 3 bases from J, the gap between germline ends came to 14 bases. The length of the CDR3 is 14 residues. The V gene's germline CDR1 is MDHEN and CDR2 SYDVKM. The DNA of the CDR3 is TGTGCCAGCAGCGGCGGGGGCATCTACTATGGCTACACCTTC. It yields the protein CASSGGGIYYGYTF.

This chain links TRBV5-4 with TRBJ2-3, with 7 positions matching TRBD2. The CDR3 consists of 16 residues. With 0 bases clipped from V and 3 bases from J, the junction kept 7 bases outside the gene matches. The germline CDR1 and CDR2 sequences are SGHNT and YYREEE (reference sequence). The CDR3 nucleotides read TGTGCCAGCAGCTTGGGCCTAGCGGCTCGGACAGATACGCAGTATTTT. Translation gives CASSLGLAARTDTQYF.

The V and J genes are TRBV6-5 and TRBJ2-1; TRBD2 is a possible D gene (7 bases). The ends were cut back, 7 bases at V and 9 bases at J, with 19 bases in the middle. Germline V gene data show CDR1 as MNHEY and CDR2 as SVGAGI. This CDR3 contains 14 residues. As DNA, the CDR3 is TGTGCCAGCACTAGAGGGGGGGCGGGAAGTGAGCAGTTCTTC. This sequence encodes CASTRGGAGSEQFF.

V and J are TRBV4-1 and TRBJ2-2, with D possibly TRBD1 on 6 matching bases. The CDR3 spans 14 residues. V dropped 3 bases and J dropped 4 bases, with 9 bases sitting between them. In germline, CDR1 is MGHRA, CDR2 YSYEKL. The CDR3 reads CASSHRGGTGELFF. The CDR3 DNA is TGCGCCAGCAGCCACAGAGGGGGCACCGGGGAGCTGTTTTTT.

This chain joins TRBV28 and TRBJ1-1; D perhaps matches TRBD1 (6 bases). Germline V gives CDR1 MDHEN, CDR2 SYDVKM. Trimming pared 2 bases from V and 7 bases from J, leaving 14 bases between. The CDR3 is 14 residues long. The CDR3 nucleotides are TGTGCCAGCAGTTTAGCAGGGGTGACGCTTGAAGCTTTCTTT. Protein: CASSLAGVTLEAFF.

The chain combines TRBV7-8 with TRBJ2-5, with 11 bases identical to TRBD2. Germline trimming cut 6 bases from V and 9 bases from J; bases unmatched to any gene: 6. This CDR3 has 13 residues. From germline, CDR1 is SGHVS and CDR2 FQNEAQ. CDR3 nucleotides: TGTGCCAGCAGAGGGGGACTAGCGGCGCCCCAGTACTTC. It codes for CASRGGLAAPQYF.

V is TRBV6-5 and J is TRBJ2-7; D might be TRBD2 (5 bases). In germline, CDR1 is MNHEY, CDR2 SVGAGI. V was trimmed by 2 bases and J by 6 bases, leaving 14 bases between them. This CDR3 contains 14 residues. The CDR3 loop reads CASSYDNKAAEQYF. The CDR3 DNA sequence: TGTGCCAGCAGTTACGACAACAAAGCGGCCGAGCAGTACTTC.

The chain is built from TRBV10-1 and TRBJ2-2, with 10 bases matching TRBD1. Germline CDR1 reads WNHNN; CDR2 reads SYGVQD (reference sequence). With 10 bases clipped from V and 5 bases from J, the junction kept 7 bases outside the gene matches. The CDR3 totals 14 residues. The CDR3 loop reads CATSGQGITGELFF. CDR3 bases: TGCGCCACGTCGGGACAGGGGATTACCGGGGAGCTGTTTTTT.

J is TRBJ2-7 and V is TRBV10-2; 8 bases agree with TRBD1. The V gene's germline CDR1 is WSHSY and CDR2 SAAADI. The junction had 10 bases not matched to a gene; V was cut back by 5 bases and J by 7 bases. This CDR3 comprises 14 residues. The DNA of the CDR3 is TGCGCCAGCAGTCGGGCAGGGGGCTCTCGGGAGCAGTACTTC. It yields the protein CASSRAGGSREQYF.

The V call is TRBV5-4, the J call TRBJ1-2; 10 bases agree with TRBD1. This CDR3 comprises 16 residues. Germline V gives CDR1 SGHNT, CDR2 YYREEE (reference sequence). Losses at the gene ends were 0 bases for V and 2 bases for J; bases not matched to a gene: 4. The CDR3 is CASSLGQGAVNYGYTF. The CDR3 nucleotides are TGTGCCAGCAGCTTGGGACAGGGGGCGGTCAACTATGGCTACACCTTC. Supplemented by reference TRBV5-4 and TRBJ1-2, the full variable domain reads ETGVTQSPTHLIKTRGQQVTLRCSSQSGHNTVSWYQQALGQGPQFIFQYYREEENGRGNFPPRFSGLQFPNYSSELNVNALELDDSALYLCASSLGQGAVNYGYTFGSGTRLTVV.

This chain uses TRBV6-5 with TRBJ2-7; 7 bases agree with TRBD1. The V gene end was trimmed by 6 bases and the J gene end by 3 bases; junction bases not matched to a gene: 8. Germline V lookup: CDR1 MNHEY, CDR2 SVGAGI. This CDR3 is 14 amino acids long. CDR3 loop: CASSPGQPIYEQYF. CDR3 DNA sequence: TGTGCCAGCAGCCCGGGACAGCCGATCTACGAGCAGTACTTC.